The source of this T cell receptor beta chain is a study of T cell responses to AZD1222 COVID-19 vaccine. Study results and caveats: Only five or six individuals given AZD1222 were seropositive at baseline. When two AZD1222 doses had been given, Spike-specific TCR breadth and depth rose. The donor cohort was predominantly white British with a female majority, and clonal diversity may have been underestimated. Per reports, nearly half of all spike-specific TCRs target regions that are unmutated in variants.

Turning to this clone: Its antigen is unknown.

TCRdb's copy holds only in-frame clones and misses some; the assay was immunoSEQ multiplex PCR. The sample holds 100,000 to 150,000 clones; about 89% are singletons and the top ten take around 10%. Germline V gene lookup returns CDR1 KGHSH and CDR2 LQKENI. The ends were cut back, 3 bases at V and 3 bases at J, with 17 bases in the middle. This CDR3 comprises 16 residues. This clonotype was obtained from an adult in good health. V gene TRBV18 combines with J gene TRBJ1-1; no firm D call. The sequences come from peripheral blood, collected on day 0 of MenACWY control vaccination. The CDR3 sequence: CASSPSGSKSDTEAFF. The CDR3 DNA sequence: TGTGCCAGCTCACCCTCAGGATCCAAGTCGGACACTGAAGCTTTCTTT.